The clone carrying this TCR beta chain was observed once. Its matching antigen is unknown. These data originate in a study of OX40 agonist ivuxolimab in advanced cancers. Overall study context: Patients assigned to dose escalation were diagnosed with hepatocellular carcinoma, melanoma, renal cell or head and neck cancer. Study observations and caveats: At 0.1 to 3.0 mg/kg, clonal expansion of CD4+ and CD8+ blood T cells had occurred by week 6. Partly responding patients at 0.1-3.0 mg/kg showed some of the smallest clonal expansion.

Repertoires were generated with immunoSEQ multiplex PCR, while TCRdb's copy carries only in-frame clones and drops some. Of about 98,000 clones in the sample, 80% to 90% were seen once. Looked up from germline, CDR1 is MNHNS and CDR2 is SASEGT. There are 13 residues in the CDR3. The germline V and J ends were trimmed by 8 bases and 2 bases, with 12 bases remaining between them. J is TRBJ1-1 and V is TRBV6-1; D is unresolved. The sequenced sample was CD4+ or CD8+ T cells sorted from blood, obtained in a trial of the OX40 agonist ivuxolimab. The receptor comes from an adult with an advanced solid tumor such as melanoma, head and neck, liver or kidney cancer. The CDR3 reads CASLVTFNTEAFF. CDR3 sequence (DNA): TGTGCCAGCCTTGTCACTTTTAACACTGAAGCTTTCTTT.